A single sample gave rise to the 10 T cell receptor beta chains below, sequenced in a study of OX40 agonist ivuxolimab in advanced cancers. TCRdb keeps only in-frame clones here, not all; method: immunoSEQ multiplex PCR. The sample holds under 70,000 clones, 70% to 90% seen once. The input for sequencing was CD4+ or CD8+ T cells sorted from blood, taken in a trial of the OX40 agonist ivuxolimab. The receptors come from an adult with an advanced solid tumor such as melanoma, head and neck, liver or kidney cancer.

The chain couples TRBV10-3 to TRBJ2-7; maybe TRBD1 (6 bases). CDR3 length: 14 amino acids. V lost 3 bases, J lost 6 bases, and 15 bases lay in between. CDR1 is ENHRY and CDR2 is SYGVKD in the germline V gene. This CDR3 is CAISDPDTGSEQYF. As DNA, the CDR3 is TGTGCCATCAGTGATCCGGATACAGGGTCCGAGCAGTACTTC.

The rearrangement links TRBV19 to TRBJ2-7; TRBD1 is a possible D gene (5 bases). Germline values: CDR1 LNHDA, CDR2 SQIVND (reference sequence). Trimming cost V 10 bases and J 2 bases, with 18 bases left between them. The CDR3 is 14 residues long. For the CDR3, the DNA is TGTGCCACCGCCCCGAGGATGGGGCCCTACGAGCAGTACTTC. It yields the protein CATAPRMGPYEQYF. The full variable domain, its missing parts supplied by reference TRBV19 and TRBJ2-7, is DGGITQSPKYLFRKEGQNVTLSCEQNLNHDAMYWYRQDPGQGLRLIYYSQIVNDFQKGDIAEGYSVSREKKESFPLTVTSAQKNPTAFYLCATAPRMGPYEQYFGPGTRLTVT.

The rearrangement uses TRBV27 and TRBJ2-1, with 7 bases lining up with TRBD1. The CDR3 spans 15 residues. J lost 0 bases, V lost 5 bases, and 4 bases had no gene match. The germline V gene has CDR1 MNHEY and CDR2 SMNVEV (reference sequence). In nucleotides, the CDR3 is TGTGCCAGCAGTCCCGGGGACAGCTCCTACAATGAGCAGTTCTTC. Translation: CASSPGDSSYNEQFF.

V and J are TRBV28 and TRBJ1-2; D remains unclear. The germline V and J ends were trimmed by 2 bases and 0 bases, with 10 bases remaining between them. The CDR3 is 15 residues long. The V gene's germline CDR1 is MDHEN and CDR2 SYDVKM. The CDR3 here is CASSLGHQPNYGYTF. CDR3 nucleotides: TGTGCCAGCAGTTTAGGGCACCAACCTAACTATGGCTACACCTTC.

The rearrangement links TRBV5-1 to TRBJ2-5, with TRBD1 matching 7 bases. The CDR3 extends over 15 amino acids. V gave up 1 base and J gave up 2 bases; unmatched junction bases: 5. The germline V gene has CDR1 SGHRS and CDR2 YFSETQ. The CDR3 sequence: CASSLSTGAQETQYF. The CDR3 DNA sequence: TGCGCCAGCAGCTTGTCTACAGGGGCACAAGAGACCCAGTACTTC.

CDR3 sequence reads: CASSGTGITVNEQFF. In DNA form, the CDR3 reads TGTGCCAGCAGCGGGACAGGGATCACAGTCAATGAGCAGTTCTTC. J is TRBJ2-1 and V is TRBV6-6, with TRBD1 identical over 9 bases. V gave up 6 bases and J gave up 6 bases; unmatched junction bases: 9. CDR3 length: 15 amino acids. The V gene's germline CDR1 is MNHNY and CDR2 SVGAGI (reference sequence).

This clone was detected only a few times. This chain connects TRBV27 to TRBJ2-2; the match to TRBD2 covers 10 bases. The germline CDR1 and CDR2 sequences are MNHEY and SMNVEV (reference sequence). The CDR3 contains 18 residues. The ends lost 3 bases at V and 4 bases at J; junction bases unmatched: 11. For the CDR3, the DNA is TGTGCCAGCAGTTTGACCCTCCCGGGACTAGCGTCCACCGGGGAGCTGTTTTTT. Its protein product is CASSLTLPGLASTGELFF.

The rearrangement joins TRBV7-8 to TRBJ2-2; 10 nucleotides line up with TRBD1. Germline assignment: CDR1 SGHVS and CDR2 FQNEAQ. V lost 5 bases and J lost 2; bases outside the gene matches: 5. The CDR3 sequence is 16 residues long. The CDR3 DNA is TGTGCCAGCAGCGCCGGGACAGGGGTAAACACCGGGGAGCTGTTTTTT. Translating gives CASSAGTGVNTGELFF.

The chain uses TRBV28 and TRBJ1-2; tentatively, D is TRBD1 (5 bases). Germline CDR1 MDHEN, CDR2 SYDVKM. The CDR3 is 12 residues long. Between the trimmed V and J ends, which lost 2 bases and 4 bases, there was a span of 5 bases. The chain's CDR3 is CASSLGGYGYTF. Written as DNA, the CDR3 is TGTGCCAGCAGTTTAGGGGGCTATGGCTACACCTTC.

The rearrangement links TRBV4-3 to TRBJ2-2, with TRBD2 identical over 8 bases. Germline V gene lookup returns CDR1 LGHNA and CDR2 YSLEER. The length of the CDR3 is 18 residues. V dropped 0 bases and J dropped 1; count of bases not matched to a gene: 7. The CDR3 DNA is TGCGCCAGCAGCCAAGATGGAGGCGGGGGGCTGAACACCGGGGAGCTGTTTTTT. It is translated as CASSQDGGGGLNTGELFF.